The 17 T cell receptor beta chains below all came from one sample that was sequenced in a study of shared clonotypes between healthy human individuals. TCRdb keeps only in-frame clones here, not all; method: immunoSEQ multiplex PCR. The data contain 2 million to 3 million clones, over 85% of them seen just once; the ten biggest clones take up approximately 0.37%. The sample comprised naive CD4+ T cells from PBMCs. Subset denoted: CD45RA+ positively selected. The receptors come from a man aged 18 to 30 in good health. Some clones in this sample may be carry-over from other donors' samples.

This chain connects TRBV7-3 to TRBJ2-7; D is uncertain. Germline V CDR1 and CDR2: SGHTA, FQGTGA. V was clipped by 5 bases and J by 1 base, with 12 bases between them. The CDR3 extends over 14 amino acids. CDR3 protein: CASSRKHPSYEQYF. The CDR3 bases are TGTGCCAGCAGCCGGAAACATCCATCCTACGAGCAGTACTTC.

The gene calls are TRBV25-1 and TRBJ1-4; weak D call: TRBD1 (6 bases). The CDR3 extends over 15 amino acids. Trimming stripped 3 bases from V and 1 base from J, with 9 bases between. The germline V gene has CDR1 MGHDK and CDR2 SYGVNS. The CDR3 bases are TGTGCCAGCAGTGACCCAGGGGTAACTAATGAAAAACTGTTTTTT. It encodes CASSDPGVTNEKLFF. The entire variable domain, with the rest obtained from reference TRBV25-1 and TRBJ1-4, is as follows: EADIYQTPRYLVIGTGKKITLECSQTMGHDKMYWYQQDPGMELHLIHYSYGVNSTEKGDLSSESTVSRIRTEHFPLTLESARPSHTSQYLCASSDPGVTNEKLFFGSGTQLSVL.

This clone was picked up a small number of times. The rearrangement joins TRBV20-1 to TRBJ1-4; D ambiguous. CDR1 is DFQATT and CDR2 is SNEGSKA in the germline V gene (reference sequence). CDR3 length: 11 residues. Trimming took 5 bases from V and 8 from J, leaving 9 bases between them. The CDR3 protein is CSALYGEKLFF. CDR3 coding DNA: TGCAGTGCTCTCTATGGGGAAAAACTGTTTTTT.

To note about this clone: Its ends do not fully match the called genes, so a read error is possible. The chain carries TRBV2 and TRBJ2-1; TRBD2 aligns across 13 bases. Per the germline V gene, CDR1 is SNHLY and CDR2 is FYNNEI. The CDR3 extends over 13 amino acids. The CDR3 loop is CATSGRAGDEQFF. Here the CDR3 DNA reads TGCGCTACTAGCGGGAGGGCCGGAGATGAGCAGTTCTTC. The full variable domain, its missing parts supplied by reference TRBV2 and TRBJ2-1, is EPEVTQTPSHQVTQMGQEVILRCVPISNHLYFYWYRQILGQKVEFLVSFYNNEISEKSEIFDDQFSVERPDGSNFTLKIRSTKLEDSAMYFCATSGRAGDEQFFGPGTRLTVL.

The rearrangement joins TRBV7-2 to TRBJ1-2; 9 bases are shared with TRBD1. Germline CDR1 and CDR2: SGHTA and FQGNSA. J lost 9 bases, V lost 5 bases, and 4 bases had no gene match. The CDR3 spans 12 residues. The CDR3 reads CASSRTGESYTF. CDR3 DNA sequence: TGTGCCAGCAGCCGGACAGGGGAGAGCTACACCTTC.

The chain has TRBV20-1 and TRBJ1-1, with D uncertain. The CDR3 loop spans 11 amino acids. Looked up from germline, CDR1 is DFQATT and CDR2 is SNEGSKA (reference sequence). In DNA, the CDR3 is TGCAGCACACCCGGGGACACTGAAGCTTTCTTT. Translation: CSTPGDTEAFF.

This sequence joins TRBV28 and TRBJ1-1; D unclear. Germline lookup yields CDR1 MDHEN and CDR2 SYDVKM. V dropped 4 bases and J dropped 2 bases, with 14 bases sitting between them. The CDR3 covers 15 residues. The CDR3 sequence: CASSSPPGGNTEAFF. CDR3 coding DNA: TGTGCCAGCAGTTCCCCTCCGGGCGGAAACACTGAAGCTTTCTTT.

Points on this clone: The sample has other DNA sequences that encode this CDR3 too. The chain combines TRBV6-5 with TRBJ2-7; 10 positions match TRBD2. The CDR3 is 14 residues long. V dropped 0 bases and J dropped 4; count of bases not matched to a gene: 0. CDR1 is MNHEY, CDR2 SVGAGI, per germline. CDR3 DNA: TGTGCCAGCAGTTACTCTAGCGGGGGGTACGAGCAGTACTTC. As protein: CASSYSSGGYEQYF.

Points on this clone: Other nucleotide sequences in the sample specify the same CDR3. The V gene is TRBV5-1, the J gene TRBJ1-3; TRBD1 might be the D (6 bases). Per the germline V gene, CDR1 is SGHRS and CDR2 is YFSETQ. Trimming took off 0 bases at V and 4 bases at J, with 8 bases between the two ends. The CDR3 sequence is 14 residues long. CDR3 nucleotide sequence: TGCGCCAGCAGCTTGGCAGGGGTAGGAAACACCATATATTTT. Its translation: CASSLAGVGNTIYF.

This clone showed up just once. CDR3 amino acids: CASSRGRAVETQYF. In DNA, the CDR3 is TGTGCCAGTAGTCGCGGGAGGGCCGTAGAGACCCAGTACTTC. The chain has TRBV19 and TRBJ2-5; 9 bases are a match to TRBD2. Germline V gives CDR1 LNHDA, CDR2 SQIVND (reference sequence). V was pared by 5 bases and J by 4 bases, with 5 bases of the junction left unmatched. The CDR3 totals 14 residues.

The rearrangement links TRBV6-5 to TRBJ2-2; no reliable D call. There are 12 residues in the CDR3. Between the trimmed V and J ends, which lost 2 bases and 6 bases, there was a span of 4 bases. Germline loops: CDR1 MNHEY, CDR2 SVGAGI. The CDR3: CASSYGSGELFF. CDR3 DNA sequence: TGTGCCAGCAGTTACGGATCCGGGGAGCTGTTTTTT.

This clone showed up just a few times. This specimen includes other DNA sequences encoding the same CDR3. The DNA of the CDR3 is TGTGCCAGCAGTGGGACAGGGCGAAACACCGGGGAGCTGTTTTTT. This gives the protein CASSGTGRNTGELFF. V is TRBV2 and J is TRBJ2-2; 8 bases are a match to TRBD1. Germline CDR1 is SNHLY and CDR2 is FYNNEI. Trimming took 4 bases from V and 2 from J; bases not matched to a gene: 3. The CDR3 is 15 amino acids.

This chain links TRBV28 with TRBJ2-3; no firm D call. The CDR3 runs 15 residues. CDR1 and CDR2 from the germline V gene are MDHEN and SYDVKM. V was cut by 5 bases and J by 2 bases, with 14 bases left in between. CDR3 amino acids: CASSTNMVVTDTQYF. The CDR3 DNA reads as TGTGCCAGCAGTACTAATATGGTCGTCACAGATACGCAGTATTTT.

The V call is TRBV7-9, the J call TRBJ1-2; 9 bases agree with TRBD1. The CDR3 covers 15 residues. The germline CDR1 and CDR2 sequences are SEHNR and FQNEAQ (reference sequence). The J segment lost 4 bases and the V segment lost 1 base, leaving 4 bases of the junction unmatched. CDR3 loop: CASSLEWTGAYGYTF. The CDR3 DNA follows: TGTGCCAGCAGCTTAGAATGGACAGGGGCCTATGGCTACACCTTC.

V is TRBV29-1 and J is TRBJ1-2; D is uncertain. The germline V and J ends were trimmed by 7 bases and 8 bases, with 11 bases remaining between them. The CDR3 covers 10 residues. Germline V gives CDR1 SQVTM, CDR2 ANQGSEA. CDR3: CSAGAGGYTF. The DNA of the CDR3 is TGCAGCGCCGGCGCCGGGGGCTACACCTTC.

V usage is TRBV11-3 and J usage is TRBJ2-2; no definite D call. The ends were cut back, 5 bases at V and 6 bases at J, with 7 bases in the middle. The CDR3 is made up of 12 amino acids. CDR1 is SGHNT and CDR2 is YENEEA in the germline V gene. The CDR3 DNA sequence: TGTGCCAGCAGCATGGTATCCGGGGAGCTGTTTTTT. Encoded protein: CASSMVSGELFF.

The chain links TRBV7-2 to TRBJ2-7; 11 bases match TRBD2. This CDR3 has 15 amino acids. The germline CDR1 and CDR2 sequences are SGHTA and FQGNSA. V lost 6 bases, J lost 2 bases, and 6 bases stayed unmatched. This chain's CDR3 is CASSKLAGEPYEQYF. CDR3 DNA sequence: TGTGCCAGCAGTAAACTAGCGGGAGAGCCCTACGAGCAGTACTTC.